The 10 T cell receptor beta chains in this list originate from one sample, sequenced in a study of shared clonotypes between healthy human individuals. The repertoire was sequenced with immunoSEQ multiplex PCR; TCRdb's copy has only in-frame clones and lacks some. Of roughly 2.4 million clones in the sample, 90% to 96% were seen once. The material sequenced was naive CD4+ T cells sorted from blood. The subset here: CD45RA+ positively selected. The receptor set was obtained from a man younger than 35 in good health.

This chain uses TRBV7-2 with TRBJ2-1, with a possible D match to TRBD2 (5 bases). Trimming took off 2 bases at V and 10 bases at J, with 9 bases between the two ends. The CDR3 is 12 amino acids. Germline V gives CDR1 SGHTA, CDR2 FQGNSA. CDR3: CASSLRGREQFF. In nucleotides, the CDR3 is TGTGCCAGCAGCTTAAGAGGGAGAGAGCAGTTCTTC.

About this clone: Other DNA sequences in this sample translate to the same CDR3. This rearrangement joins TRBV5-1 to TRBJ2-3, with 7 bases fitting TRBD1. Germline CDR1 SGHRS, CDR2 YFSETQ. The CDR3 totals 16 residues. V lost 0 bases, J lost 2 bases, and 6 bases stayed unmatched. CDR3 nucleotide sequence: TGCGCCAGCAGCTTGGTGGCAGGGGGTCTCACAGATACGCAGTATTTT. Encoded protein: CASSLVAGGLTDTQYF. The entire variable domain, with the rest obtained from reference TRBV5-1 and TRBJ2-3, is as follows: KAGVTQTPRYLIKTRGQQVTLSCSPISGHRSVSWYQQTPGQGLQFLFEYFSETQRNKGNFPGRFSGRQFSNSRSEMNVSTLELGDSALYLCASSLVAGGLTDTQYFGPGTRLTVL.

This clone was observed once. This chain uses TRBV6-1 with TRBJ2-1; D is perhaps TRBD2 (5 bases). Germline CDR1 MNHNS, CDR2 SASEGT. The CDR3 length is 11 residues. Trimming shortened V by 11 bases and J by 15 bases, and 20 bases separated the two germline ends. As DNA, the CDR3 is TGTGCCGGTGCCCGAGGAGGAGGTCTGTTCTTC. Translated: CAGARGGGLFF.

The chain employs TRBV5-1 and TRBJ2-3; 7 positions match TRBD1. Germline trimming cut 0 bases from V and 2 bases from J; bases unmatched to any gene: 6. Looked up from germline, CDR1 is SGHRS and CDR2 is YFSETQ. CDR3 length equals 16 residues. The CDR3 loop is CASSLGQGVPTDTQYF. The CDR3 DNA is TGCGCCAGCAGCTTGGGCCAGGGGGTCCCCACAGATACGCAGTATTTT.

This chain joins TRBV25-1 and TRBJ2-5, with unresolved D. The germline gives CDR1 MGHDK, CDR2 SYGVNS. The CDR3 is 16 residues long. Between the trimmed V and J ends, which lost 3 bases and 5 bases, there was a span of 19 bases. The CDR3 nucleotides are TGTGCCAGCAGTGACGGTTGGCCCAGTGGTTGGGAGACCCAGTACTTC. It translates to CASSDGWPSGWETQYF.

The chain has TRBV30 and TRBJ2-7; no firm D call. This CDR3 contains 13 residues. V shed 5 bases and J shed 2 bases, with 13 bases lying between them. The germline CDR1 and CDR2 sequences are GTSNPN and SVGIG (reference sequence). CDR3 bases: TGTGCCTGGGGTTGGAAACCTACCTACGAGCAGTACTTC. It translates to CAWGWKPTYEQYF.

The chain carries TRBV4-1 and TRBJ2-1, with D tentatively TRBD2 (6 bases). The germline V and J ends were trimmed by 1 base and 5 bases, with 15 bases remaining between them. The CDR3 length is 16 residues. CDR1 and CDR2 from the germline V gene are MGHRA and YSYEKL. CDR3 sequence: CASSQGIAELHNEQFF. The CDR3 DNA reads TGCGCCAGCAGCCAAGGCATAGCGGAGCTACACAATGAGCAGTTCTTC.

CDR3 nucleotide sequence: TGTGCCAGCAGTGTAGCTTCAATAGCCAAAAACATTCAGTACTTC. It specifies CASSVASIAKNIQYF. The genes are TRBV2 and TRBJ2-4; no clear D gene. The V gene's germline CDR1 is SNHLY and CDR2 FYNNEI. V lost 4 bases, J lost 0 bases, and 10 bases lay in between. The CDR3 has 15 residues.

This sequence joins TRBV2 and TRBJ2-3; no reliable D call. V lost 4 bases and J lost 1, with 15 bases in between. CDR1 and CDR2 (germline): SNHLY, FYNNEI. CDR3 length equals 16 residues. CDR3: CASSGNGLDRTDTQYF. DNA for the CDR3: TGTGCCAGCAGTGGGAACGGGCTAGACCGCACAGATACGCAGTATTTT. Combining the CDR3 with reference TRBV2 and TRBJ2-3 gives the whole variable domain EPEVTQTPSHQVTQMGQEVILRCVPISNHLYFYWYRQILGQKVEFLVSFYNNEISEKSEIFDDQFSVERPDGSNFTLKIRSTKLEDSAMYFCASSGNGLDRTDTQYFGPGTRLTVL.

The V call is TRBV5-4, the J call TRBJ2-1; no firm D call. The CDR3 is 14 amino acids. Trimming cost V 3 bases and J 4 bases, with 11 bases left between them. Germline V CDR1 and CDR2: SGHNT, YYREEE (reference sequence). CDR3 nucleotide sequence: TGTGCCAGCAGCTCGCCCTCCCGATACAATGAGCAGTTCTTC. Protein: CASSSPSRYNEQFF.